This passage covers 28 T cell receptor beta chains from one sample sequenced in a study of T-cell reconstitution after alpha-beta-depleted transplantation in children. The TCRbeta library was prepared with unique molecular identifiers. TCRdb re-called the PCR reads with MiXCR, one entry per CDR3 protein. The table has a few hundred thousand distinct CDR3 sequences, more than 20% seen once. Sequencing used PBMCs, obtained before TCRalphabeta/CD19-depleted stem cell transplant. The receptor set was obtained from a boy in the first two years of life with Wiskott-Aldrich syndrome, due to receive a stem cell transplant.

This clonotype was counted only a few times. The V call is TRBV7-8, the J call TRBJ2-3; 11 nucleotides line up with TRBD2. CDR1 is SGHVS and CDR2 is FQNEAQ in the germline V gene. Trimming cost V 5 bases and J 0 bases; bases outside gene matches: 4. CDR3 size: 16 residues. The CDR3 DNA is TGTGCCAGCAGCCAAATAGCGGGGGGGAGCACAGATACGCAGTATTTT. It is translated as CASSQIAGGSTDTQYF.

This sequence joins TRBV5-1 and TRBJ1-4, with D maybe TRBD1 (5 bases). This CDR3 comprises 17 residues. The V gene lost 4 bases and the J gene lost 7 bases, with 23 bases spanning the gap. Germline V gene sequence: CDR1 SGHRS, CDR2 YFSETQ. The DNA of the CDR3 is TGCGCCAGCAGCCCCGGGACCTCCCCCCAAGGCGCTGAAAAACTGTTTTTT. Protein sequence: CASSPGTSPQGAEKLFF.

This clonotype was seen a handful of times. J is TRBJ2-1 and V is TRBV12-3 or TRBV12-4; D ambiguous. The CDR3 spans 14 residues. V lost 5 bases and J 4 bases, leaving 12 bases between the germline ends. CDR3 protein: CASSVLDLYNEQFF. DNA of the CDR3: TGTGCCAGCAGTGTTCTAGACTTGTACAATGAGCAGTTCTTC.

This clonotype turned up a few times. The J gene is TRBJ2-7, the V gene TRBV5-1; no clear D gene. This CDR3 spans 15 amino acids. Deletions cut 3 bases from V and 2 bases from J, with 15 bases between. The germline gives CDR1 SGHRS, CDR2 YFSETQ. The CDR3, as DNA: TGCGCCAGCAGCTCCGAGGTGGTGGGCGCCTACGAGCAGTACTTC. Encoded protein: CASSSEVVGAYEQYF.

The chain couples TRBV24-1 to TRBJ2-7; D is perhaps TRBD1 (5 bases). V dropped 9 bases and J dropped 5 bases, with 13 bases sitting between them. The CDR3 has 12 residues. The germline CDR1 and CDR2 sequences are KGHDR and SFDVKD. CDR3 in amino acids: CATQTDIDEQYF. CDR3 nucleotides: TGTGCCACCCAGACAGACATTGACGAGCAGTACTTC.

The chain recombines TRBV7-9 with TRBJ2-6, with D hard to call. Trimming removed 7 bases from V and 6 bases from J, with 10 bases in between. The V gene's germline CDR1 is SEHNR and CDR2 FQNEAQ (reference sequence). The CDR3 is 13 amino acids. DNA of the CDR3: TGTGCCAGCATCCCCACGTCGGCCAACGTCCTGACTTTC. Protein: CASIPTSANVLTF.

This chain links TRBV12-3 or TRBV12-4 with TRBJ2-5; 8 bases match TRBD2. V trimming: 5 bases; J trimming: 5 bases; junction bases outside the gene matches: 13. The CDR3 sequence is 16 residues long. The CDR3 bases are TGTGCCAGCAGTCCCAGGGTAGCGGGACCGGGGGAGACCCAGTACTTC. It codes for CASSPRVAGPGETQYF.

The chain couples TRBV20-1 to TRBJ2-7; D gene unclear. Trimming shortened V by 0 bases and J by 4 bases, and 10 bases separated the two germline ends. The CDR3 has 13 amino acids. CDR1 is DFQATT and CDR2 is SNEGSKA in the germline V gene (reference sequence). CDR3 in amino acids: CSARDLSFYEQYF. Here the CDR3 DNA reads TGCAGTGCTAGAGATCTGTCGTTTTACGAGCAGTACTTC.

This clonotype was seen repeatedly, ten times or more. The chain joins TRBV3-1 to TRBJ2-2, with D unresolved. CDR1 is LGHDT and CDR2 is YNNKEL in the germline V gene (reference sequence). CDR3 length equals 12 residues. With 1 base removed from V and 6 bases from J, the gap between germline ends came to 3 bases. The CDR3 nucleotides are TGTGCCAGCAGCCAAGGGGCCGGGGAGCTGTTTTTT. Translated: CASSQGAGELFF.

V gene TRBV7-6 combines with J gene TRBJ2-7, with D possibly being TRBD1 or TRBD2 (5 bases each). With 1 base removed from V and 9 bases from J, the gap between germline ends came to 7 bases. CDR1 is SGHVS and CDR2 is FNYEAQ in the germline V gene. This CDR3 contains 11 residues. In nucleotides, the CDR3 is TGTGCCAGCAGCTTAGAGGGACGGCAGTACTTC. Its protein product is CASSLEGRQYF.

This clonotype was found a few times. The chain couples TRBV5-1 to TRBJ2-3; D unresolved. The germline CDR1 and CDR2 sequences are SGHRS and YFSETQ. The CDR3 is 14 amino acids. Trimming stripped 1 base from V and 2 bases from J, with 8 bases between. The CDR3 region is CASSLTGLTDTQYF. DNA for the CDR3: TGCGCCAGCAGCTTGACCGGGCTCACAGATACGCAGTATTTT.

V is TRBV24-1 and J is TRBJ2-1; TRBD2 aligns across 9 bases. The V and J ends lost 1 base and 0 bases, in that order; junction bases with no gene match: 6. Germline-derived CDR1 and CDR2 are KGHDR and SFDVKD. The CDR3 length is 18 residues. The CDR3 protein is CATSDFQRSGSSYNEQFF. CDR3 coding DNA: TGTGCCACCAGTGATTTTCAACGTAGCGGGAGCTCCTACAATGAGCAGTTCTTC.

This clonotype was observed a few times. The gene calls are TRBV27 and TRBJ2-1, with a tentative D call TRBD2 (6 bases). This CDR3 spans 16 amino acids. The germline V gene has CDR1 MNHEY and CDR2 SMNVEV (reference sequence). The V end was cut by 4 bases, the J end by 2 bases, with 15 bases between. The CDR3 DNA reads TGTGCCAGCAGTTCAGCGGGCCCGGGCCCCTACAATGAGCAGTTCTTC. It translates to CASSSAGPGPYNEQFF.

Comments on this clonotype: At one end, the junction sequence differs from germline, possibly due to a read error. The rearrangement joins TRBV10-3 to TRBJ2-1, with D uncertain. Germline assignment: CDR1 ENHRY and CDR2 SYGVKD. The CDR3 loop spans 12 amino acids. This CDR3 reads CAIIEFPNEQFF. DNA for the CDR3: TGTGCCATCATTGAGTTTCCCAATGAGCAGTTCTTC.

The CDR3 DNA is TGCGCCAGCAGCCTTCTCGGGACCAGCAATCAGCCCCAGCATTTT. Translation gives CASSLLGTSNQPQHF. This chain connects TRBV5-1 to TRBJ1-5, with a possible D match to TRBD1 (5 bases). Germline CDR1 is SGHRS and CDR2 is YFSETQ. V shed 4 bases and J shed 1 base, with 12 bases lying between them. CDR3 size: 15 residues.

This CDR3 is CASSQYGSQETQYF. In DNA, the CDR3 is TGTGCCAGCAGCCAATACGGGAGCCAGGAGACCCAGTACTTC. This chain links TRBV3-1 with TRBJ2-5; D possibly corresponds to TRBD2 (6 bases). V was trimmed by 2 bases and J by 5 bases, leaving 12 bases between them. The CDR3 is 14 residues long. Germline V lookup: CDR1 LGHDT, CDR2 YNNKEL (reference sequence).

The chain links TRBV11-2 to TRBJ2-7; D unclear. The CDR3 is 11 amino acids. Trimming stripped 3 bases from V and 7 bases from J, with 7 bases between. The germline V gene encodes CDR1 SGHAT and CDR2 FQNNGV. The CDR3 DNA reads TGTGCCAGCAGCTTTGTCCGGGAGCAGTACTTC. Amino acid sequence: CASSFVREQYF.

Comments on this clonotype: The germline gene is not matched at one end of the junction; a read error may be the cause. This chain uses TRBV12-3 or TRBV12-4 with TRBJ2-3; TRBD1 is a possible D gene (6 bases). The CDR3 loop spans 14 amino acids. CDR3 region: CASSVARGSDTQYF. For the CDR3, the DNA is TGTGCCAGCAGTGTAGCCAGGGGCTCAGATACGCAGTATTTT.

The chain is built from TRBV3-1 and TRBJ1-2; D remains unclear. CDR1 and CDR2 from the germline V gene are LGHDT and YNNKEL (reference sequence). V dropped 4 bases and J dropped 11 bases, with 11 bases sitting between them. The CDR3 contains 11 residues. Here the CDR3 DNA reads TGTGCCAGCAGCCTCAGGCAGAGGTACACCTTC. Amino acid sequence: CASSLRQRYTF.

CDR3 nucleotides: TGTGCCAGCAGCTCGCGGACTAGCGGAACTACCGGGGAGCTGTTTTTT. Its translation: CASSSRTSGTTGELFF. The chain joins TRBV5-6 to TRBJ2-2; 10 bases line up with TRBD2. The V gene's germline CDR1 is SGHDT and CDR2 YYEEEE. V dropped 3 bases and J dropped 5; count of bases not matched to a gene: 7. The CDR3 consists of 16 residues.

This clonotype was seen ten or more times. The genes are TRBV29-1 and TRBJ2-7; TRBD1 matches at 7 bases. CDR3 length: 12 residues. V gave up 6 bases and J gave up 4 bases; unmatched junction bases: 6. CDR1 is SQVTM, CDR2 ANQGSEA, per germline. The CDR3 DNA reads TGCAGCGTCACCGGGACAGAATACGAGCAGTACTTC. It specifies CSVTGTEYEQYF.

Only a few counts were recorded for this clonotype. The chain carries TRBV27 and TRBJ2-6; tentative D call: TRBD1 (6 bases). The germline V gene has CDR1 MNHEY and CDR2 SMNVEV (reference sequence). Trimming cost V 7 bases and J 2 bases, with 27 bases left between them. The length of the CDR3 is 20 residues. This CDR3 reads CASTATEGRGIWAGANVLTF. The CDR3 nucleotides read TGTGCCAGCACGGCAACCGAGGGCAGGGGTATTTGGGCTGGGGCCAACGTCCTGACTTTC.

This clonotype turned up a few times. CDR3 DNA sequence: TGTGCCACCAAAGGGACTAGCGGGGCATACAATGAGCAGTTCTTC. Encoded protein: CATKGTSGAYNEQFF. The V call is TRBV10-3, the J call TRBJ2-1; 13 positions agree with TRBD2. Germline CDR1 is ENHRY and CDR2 is SYGVKD. The CDR3 covers 15 residues. The V gene end was trimmed by 10 bases and the J gene end by 4 bases; junction bases not matched to a gene: 7.

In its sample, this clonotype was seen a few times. In nucleotides, the CDR3 is TGTGCCAGCAGTCTAGCGGGATATTACAATGAGCAGTTCTTC. Translated, it gives CASSLAGYYNEQFF. The genes are TRBV25-1 and TRBJ2-1; 9 nucleotides agree with TRBD2. The germline CDR1 and CDR2 sequences are MGHDK and SYGVNS. The CDR3 runs to 14 residues. The V segment lost 5 bases and the J segment 4 bases; nucleotides outside the gene matches: 3.

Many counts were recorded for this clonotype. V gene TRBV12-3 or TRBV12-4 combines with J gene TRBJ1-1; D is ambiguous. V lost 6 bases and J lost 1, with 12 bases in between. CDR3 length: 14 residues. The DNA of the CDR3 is TGTGCCAGCAGCCTGTCGTCGGAGAACACTGAAGCTTTCTTT. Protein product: CASSLSSENTEAFF.

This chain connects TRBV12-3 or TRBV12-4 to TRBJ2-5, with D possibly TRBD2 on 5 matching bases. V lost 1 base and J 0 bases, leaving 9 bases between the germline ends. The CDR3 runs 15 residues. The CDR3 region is CASSLGWRNQETQYF. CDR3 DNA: TGTGCCAGCAGTTTAGGGTGGAGGAACCAAGAGACCCAGTACTTC.

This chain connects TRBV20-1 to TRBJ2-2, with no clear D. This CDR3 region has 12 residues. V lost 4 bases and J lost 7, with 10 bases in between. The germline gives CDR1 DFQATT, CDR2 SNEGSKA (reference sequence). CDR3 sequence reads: CSAMDLLGELFF. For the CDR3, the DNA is TGCAGTGCTATGGACCTCCTCGGGGAGCTGTTTTTT.

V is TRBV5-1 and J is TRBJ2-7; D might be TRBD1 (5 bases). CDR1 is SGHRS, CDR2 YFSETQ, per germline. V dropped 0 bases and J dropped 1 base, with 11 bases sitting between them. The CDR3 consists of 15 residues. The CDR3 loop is CASSLAGISSYEQYF. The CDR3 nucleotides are TGCGCCAGCAGCTTGGCAGGGATTTCGTCCTACGAGCAGTACTTC.